This record concerns one T cell receptor (beta chain) sequence. Clones were read by immunoSEQ multiplex PCR, and TCRdb kept only the in-frame ones, dropping some. This table has roughly 130,000 clones, around 91% appearing once. With 2 bases clipped from V and 7 bases from J, the junction kept 2 bases outside the gene matches. There are 13 residues in the CDR3. This sample was included in a study of T cell responses to AZD1222 COVID-19 vaccine. The sequence was collected from an adult in good health. This specimen consisted of peripheral blood, obtained on day 0 of AZD1222 vaccination. The chain uses TRBV12-3 or TRBV12-4 and TRBJ1-3; 7 bases agree with TRBD1. The CDR3 here is CASSLYRGNTIYF. The CDR3 DNA reads TGTGCCAGCAGTTTATACAGGGGTAACACCATATATTTT.